This T cell receptor (beta chain) emerged from a study of human T cells and chemical hapten exposure. Study overall: Small differences in pooled library volume mainly drove the variation in TCR yields per sample.

Comments on this clonotype: Its cognate antigen is unknown.

Library construction involved attaching unique molecular identifiers to individual cDNA molecules, which allowed quantitative, reproducible TCR counting. Per the authors' pipeline: Per sample, the median was around 100,000 TCRs, with values from about 24,000 to 680,000. One entry per CDR3 protein, called by TCRdb with MiXCR from the 5' RACE reads. For this entry, the V and J calls and clone size follow TCRdb and not the study's own pipeline. The table has roughly 82,000 distinct CDR3 sequences, about 15% seen once. Whole blood that had not been fractionated was the source of extracted total RNA. Study findings and constraints: No alteration of TCRs above 1 in 1000 frequency was seen with DPC sensitization.

V gave up 6 bases and J gave up 6 bases, with 14 bases separating them. This CDR3 region has 12 residues. Germline CDR1 and CDR2: DFQATT and SNEGSKA (reference sequence). The sequence derives from a female donor in good health. This rearrangement joins TRBV20-1 to TRBJ1-1; possibly TRBD1 for D (5 bases). The CDR3 nucleotides read TGCAGTGCGAAAGTGGGGGACGCTGAAGCTTTCTTT. As protein: CSAKVGDAEAFF.